A single sample gave rise to the 20 T cell receptor beta chains below, sequenced in a study of blood T cell repertoires in COVID-19. Clones were sequenced by immunoSEQ multiplex PCR, and TCRdb holds only the in-frame ones, with some missing. Of approximately 68,000 clones listed, approximately 86% are singletons. Sequencing input: peripheral blood. The source of these receptors is a man of 80 years or more with active COVID-19.

This sequence joins TRBV19 and TRBJ1-2; 9 bases line up with TRBD1. This CDR3 has 17 amino acids. Germline-derived CDR1 and CDR2 are LNHDA and SQIVND (reference sequence). V was clipped by 5 bases and J by 4 bases; unmatched bases: 14. The CDR3 DNA sequence: TGTGCCAGTAGTCTAACCTCCGGGACAGGGCTGCGCTATGGCTACACCTTC. It yields the protein CASSLTSGTGLRYGYTF.

This chain connects TRBV5-1 to TRBJ1-4; TRBD1 matches 8 bases. V dropped 3 bases and J dropped 3; count of bases not matched to a gene: 7. CDR1 is SGHRS and CDR2 is YFSETQ in the germline V gene. This CDR3 comprises 16 residues. CDR3: CASSSKDRASNEKLFF. In nucleotides, the CDR3 is TGCGCCAGCAGCTCTAAGGACAGGGCTTCTAATGAAAAACTGTTTTTT.

V is TRBV18 and J is TRBJ1-2; D remains ambiguous. This CDR3 is 14 amino acids long. V lost 3 bases and J lost 7, with 15 bases in between. Germline V gene sequence: CDR1 KGHSH, CDR2 LQKENI. The CDR3 spells CASSPNSETSGYTF. CDR3 sequence (DNA): TGTGCCAGCTCACCGAATAGCGAGACGAGTGGCTACACCTTC. Together with reference TRBV18 and TRBJ1-2, the CDR3 gives the full variable domain: NAGVMQNPRHLVRRRGQEARLRCSPMKGHSHVYWYRQLPEEGLKFMVYLQKENIIDESGMPKERFSAEFPKEGPSILRIQQVVRGDSAAYFCASSPNSETSGYTFGSGTRLTVV.

Points on this clone: Mismatch with germline at one junction end may stem from a read error. This chain uses TRBV7-9 with TRBJ2-3; D perhaps matches TRBD1 (6 bases). The CDR3 has 17 residues. Per the germline V gene, CDR1 is SEHNR and CDR2 is FQNEAQ (reference sequence). This CDR3 is CASNLKTNSRGADTQYF. CDR3 coding DNA: TGTGCCAGCAACTTAAAAACTAATAGCAGGGGTGCAGATACGCAGTATTTT.

The rearrangement joins TRBV7-2 to TRBJ2-7, with 7 positions matching TRBD2. The CDR3 covers 15 residues. Per the germline V gene, CDR1 is SGHTA and CDR2 is FQGNSA. Unmatched junction bases numbered 10, after V lost 6 bases and J lost 2 bases. The CDR3 DNA reads as TGTGCCAGCAGTTCAATGGGGGGAGGGGCCTACGAGCAGTACTTC. It specifies CASSSMGGGAYEQYF.

J is TRBJ1-1 and V is TRBV6-2 or TRBV6-3, with D unresolved. Germline CDR1 is MNHEY and CDR2 is SVGEGT. The length of the CDR3 is 13 residues. Trimming left V 6 bases short and J 1 base short, with 9 bases between. In DNA form, the CDR3 reads TGTGCCAGCAGCACACAGACGAACACTGAAGCTTTCTTT. Encoded protein: CASSTQTNTEAFF.

Only one count was recorded for this clone. V usage is TRBV6-5 and J usage is TRBJ2-3, with 10 positions matching TRBD2. Losses at the gene ends were 4 bases for V and 0 bases for J; bases not matched to a gene: 4. This CDR3 has 16 residues. CDR1 is MNHEY, CDR2 SVGAGI, per germline. As DNA, the CDR3 is TGTGCCAGCAGTTTTACTAGCGGGGTTAGCACAGATACGCAGTATTTT. This encodes CASSFTSGVSTDTQYF.

The chain combines TRBV28 with TRBJ2-7; 9 positions match TRBD1. Trimming took 6 bases from V and 2 from J; bases not matched to a gene: 8. Germline V gene data show CDR1 as MDHEN and CDR2 as SYDVKM. The CDR3 totals 15 residues. CDR3 in DNA: TGTGCCAGCAGCCTGGGAACAGGGGGCCCCTACGAGCAGTACTTC. The encoded protein is CASSLGTGGPYEQYF.

The chain has TRBV5-1 and TRBJ2-1; 7 positions agree with TRBD2. Germline assignment: CDR1 SGHRS and CDR2 YFSETQ. The CDR3 has 13 residues. V gave up 6 bases and J gave up 5 bases; unmatched junction bases: 5. DNA of the CDR3: TGCGCCAGCATTTCTAGCGGAAACAATGAGCAGTTCTTC. Amino acids: CASISSGNNEQFF.

The CDR3 sequence: CASSSTGSYEQYF. DNA of the CDR3: TGTGCCAGCAGCAGTACAGGCTCCTACGAGCAGTACTTC. The chain carries TRBV11-3 and TRBJ2-7; tentative D call: TRBD1 (5 bases). V lost 5 bases, J lost 0 bases, and 8 bases lay in between. This CDR3 is 13 amino acids long. Germline V gene sequence: CDR1 SGHNT, CDR2 YENEEA.

The count of this clone is one. The V gene is TRBV5-1, the J gene TRBJ2-7, with TRBD1 identical over 7 bases. The trim removed 1 base at V and 3 bases at J, leaving 4 bases unmatched. This CDR3 is 14 amino acids long. Germline V CDR1 and CDR2: SGHRS, YFSETQ. CDR3 loop: CASSLQGGFYEQYF. CDR3 in DNA: TGCGCCAGCAGCTTGCAAGGGGGCTTCTACGAGCAGTACTTC.

The CDR3 region is CASSVQGLANEKLFF. The DNA for the CDR3 is TGTGCCAGCAGCGTTCAGGGCCTAGCTAATGAAAAACTGTTTTTT. This sequence joins TRBV9 and TRBJ1-4; D is perhaps TRBD1 (5 bases). The germline gives CDR1 SGDLS, CDR2 YYNGEE. This CDR3 comprises 15 residues. The V and J ends lost 2 bases and 3 bases respectively, with 11 bases between them.

The chain carries TRBV5-5 and TRBJ1-6; 7 bases line up with TRBD1. CDR3 length equals 16 residues. Trimming took 3 bases from V and 6 from J; bases not matched to a gene: 9. Germline loops: CDR1 SGHKS, CDR2 YYEKEE (reference sequence). This chain's CDR3 is CASSSSRGLGNSPLHF. Written as DNA, the CDR3 is TGTGCCAGCAGCTCGTCTAGGGGGCTCGGTAATTCACCCCTCCACTTT.

V usage is TRBV20-1 and J usage is TRBJ1-1; D remains ambiguous. Per germline, CDR1 DFQATT and CDR2 SNEGSKA (reference sequence). The CDR3 contains 11 residues. Trimming left V 7 bases short and J 1 base short, with 7 bases between. The CDR3 DNA reads as TGCAGTGTCCCATGGAACACTGAAGCTTTCTTT. It codes for CSVPWNTEAFF.

This chain links TRBV7-6 with TRBJ1-3; possible D gene TRBD1, 5 bases. This CDR3 spans 15 amino acids. Germline lookup yields CDR1 SGHVS and CDR2 FNYEAQ. With 2 bases removed from V and 4 bases from J, the gap between germline ends came to 12 bases. The CDR3 reads CASSLLGGQGNTIYF. Written as DNA, the CDR3 is TGTGCCAGCAGCTTACTGGGGGGTCAAGGAAACACCATATATTTT. The full variable domain, its missing parts supplied by reference TRBV7-6 and TRBJ1-3, is GAGVSQSPRYKVTKRGQDVALRCDPISGHVSLYWYRQALGQGPEFLTYFNYEAQQDKSGLPNDRFSAERPEGSISTLTIQRTEQRDSAMYRCASSLLGGQGNTIYFGEGSWLTVV.

The chain combines TRBV7-6 with TRBJ1-2, with D possibly being TRBD1 (5 bases). There are 15 residues in the CDR3. With 5 bases removed from V and 8 bases from J, the gap between germline ends came to 21 bases. CDR1 SGHVS and CDR2 FNYEAQ come from the germline V gene. DNA for the CDR3: TGTGCCAGCAGCCCAACAAACGCGGGGCAGGCGGGCTACACCTTC. It codes for CASSPTNAGQAGYTF.

This chain's CDR3 is CASSTRTLLGGYTF. DNA of the CDR3: TGTGCCAGCAGTACAAGGACTCTCTTAGGAGGCTACACCTTC. The genes are TRBV6-5 and TRBJ1-2; D unresolved. The CDR3 sequence is 14 residues long. V gave up 5 bases and J gave up 8 bases, with 18 bases separating them. Germline V gene data show CDR1 as MNHEY and CDR2 as SVGAGI.

This rearrangement joins TRBV7-2 to TRBJ1-1; D unresolved. Deletions cut 1 base from V and 5 bases from J, with 11 bases between. The length of the CDR3 is 14 residues. Looked up from germline, CDR1 is SGHTA and CDR2 is FQGNSA. The CDR3 sequence: CASSLGQRGTEAFF. For the CDR3, the DNA is TGTGCCAGCAGCTTAGGCCAGAGAGGAACTGAAGCTTTCTTT.

This chain joins TRBV28 and TRBJ2-5, with TRBD1 identical over 9 bases. This CDR3 contains 15 residues. Trimming cost V 6 bases and J 2 bases; bases outside gene matches: 7. Germline lookup yields CDR1 MDHEN and CDR2 SYDVKM. CDR3 coding DNA: TGTGCCAGCAGCACACAGGGGGCTAGTCAAGAGACCCAGTACTTC. Protein: CASSTQGASQETQYF. Full variable domain (missing parts from reference TRBV28 and TRBJ2-5): DVKVTQSSRYLVKRTGEKVFLECVQDMDHENMFWYRQDPGLGLRLIYFSYDVKMKEKGDIPEGYSVSREKKERFSLILESASTNQTSMYLCASSTQGASQETQYFGPGTRLLVL.

This sequence joins TRBV7-9 and TRBJ2-1; 7 bases are shared with TRBD1. The CDR3 runs 16 residues. The trim removed 5 bases at V and 5 bases at J, leaving 12 bases unmatched. Germline V gives CDR1 SEHNR, CDR2 FQNEAQ (reference sequence). The CDR3 DNA reads as TGTGCCAGCAGCCGAGGACCCGGGACAGCAGACAATGAGCAGTTCTTC. Amino acids: CASSRGPGTADNEQFF.